This T cell receptor beta chain was obtained from a study of blood T cell repertoires in COVID-19. Study details: Donors in the United States, Italy and Spain gave samples during acute or convalescent COVID-19.

The CDR3 sequence is 18 residues long. The germline gives CDR1 ENHRY, CDR2 SYGVKD. V was clipped by 2 bases and J by 5 bases; unmatched bases: 6. Per the study methods: Estimation of nucleated cell counts was performed using reference gene primer amplification. TCRdb's table, derived via immunoSEQ multiplex PCR, lists solely in-frame clones and lacks some. V, J and clone size are those of that table, while D and trimming were read from the DNA. The profile shows 110,000 to 150,000 clones, approximately 78% of them singletons. This receptor was identified in a woman aged 50 to 60 who had recovered from COVID-19. This chain uses TRBV10-3 with TRBJ2-1, with TRBD2 identical over 16 bases. The sequencing sample was made of PBMCs or T cells enriched from blood (not recorded which). CDR3 nucleotide sequence: TGTGCCATCAGTGAGCCTGGGACTAGCGGGGGGGCGGACAATGAGCAGTTCTTC. This translates into CAISEPGTSGGADNEQFF.